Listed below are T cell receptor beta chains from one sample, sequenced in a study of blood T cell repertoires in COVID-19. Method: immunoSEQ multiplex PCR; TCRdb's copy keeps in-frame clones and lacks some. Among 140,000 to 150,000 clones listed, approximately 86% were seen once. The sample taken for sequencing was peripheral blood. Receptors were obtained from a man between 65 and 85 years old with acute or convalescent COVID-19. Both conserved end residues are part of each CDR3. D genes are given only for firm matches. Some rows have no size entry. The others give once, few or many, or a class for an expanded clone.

CDR3: CASATGGDTQYF; DNA: TGTGCCAGCGCAACGGGGGGGGATACGCAGTATTTT; D: TRBD2; V: TRBV6-6; size: .; J: TRBJ2-3
CDR3: CASSSVGHPMNTEAFF; DNA: TGTGCCAGCAGTTCGGTCGGACATCCTATGAACACTGAAGCTTTCTTT; D: .; V: TRBV27; size: .; J: TRBJ1-1
CDR3: CASNELADTDTQYF; DNA: TGTGCCAGCAACGAACTAGCGGACACAGATACGCAGTATTTT; D: TRBD2; V: TRBV28; size: .; J: TRBJ2-3
CDR3: CASSTTGGNTEAFF; DNA: TGTGCCAGCAGTACCACGGGGGGGAACACTGAAGCTTTCTTT; D: .; V: TRBV27; size: .; J: TRBJ1-1
CDR3: CASSSRDGTQYF; DNA: TGTGCCAGCAGCTCACGAGATGGGACCCAGTACTTC; D: .; V: TRBV7-3; size: .; J: TRBJ2-5
CDR3: CASSLRGAYTGELFF; DNA: TGTGCCAGCAGCTTACGGGGGGCGTATACCGGGGAGCTGTTTTTT; D: .; V: TRBV7-8; size: .; J: TRBJ2-2
CDR3: CAWRGTGARETQYF; DNA: TGTGCCTGGAGAGGGACAGGGGCTAGGGAGACCCAGTACTTC; D: TRBD1; V: TRBV30; size: .; J: TRBJ2-5
CDR3: CASTPGGTEAFF; DNA: TGTGCCAGCACCCCGGGAGGGACTGAAGCTTTCTTT; D: .; V: TRBV6-5; size: .; J: TRBJ1-1
CDR3: CATSVQQGGEAFF; DNA: TGTGCCACCAGCGTACAACAGGGGGGAGAAGCTTTCTTT; D: TRBD1; V: TRBV15; size: .; J: TRBJ1-1
CDR3: CASSSPPVAGGSFSYNEQFF; DNA: TGTGCCAGCAGTTCTCCCCCCGTAGCGGGAGGTTCGTTTTCCTACAATGAGCAGTTCTTC; D: TRBD2; V: TRBV27; size: .; J: TRBJ2-1
CDR3: CASSQNGQGSNYGYTF; DNA: TGCGCCAGCAGCCAAAACGGACAGGGTTCTAACTATGGCTACACCTTC; D: TRBD1; V: TRBV4-1; size: .; J: TRBJ1-2
CDR3: CASSPPGLAYNEQFF; DNA: TGTGCCAGCTCACCTCCGGGACTAGCCTACAATGAGCAGTTCTTC; D: TRBD2; V: TRBV18; size: .; J: TRBJ2-1
CDR3: CASSREASYEQYF; DNA: TGTGCCAGCAGTCGGGAAGCGTCTTACGAGCAGTACTTC; D: .; V: TRBV6-2/TRBV6-3; size: once; J: TRBJ2-7
CDR3: CASSLAGTAYGNTIYF; DNA: TGCGCCAGCAGCTTGGCCGGGACTGCTTACGGAAACACCATATATTTT; D: .; V: TRBV5-1; size: .; J: TRBJ1-3
CDR3: CATSDRGQGGTGELFF; DNA: TGTGCCACCAGTGATAGAGGACAGGGGGGCACCGGGGAGCTGTTTTTT; D: TRBD1; V: TRBV24-1; size: .; J: TRBJ2-2
CDR3: CASSKATGQETQYF; DNA: TGTGCCAGCAGCAAAGCGACAGGCCAAGAGACCCAGTACTTC; D: .; V: TRBV21-1; size: .; J: TRBJ2-5
CDR3: CASSSQTEFTEAFF; DNA: TGTGCCAGCAGCTCTCAAACAGAGTTCACTGAAGCTTTCTTT; D: .; V: TRBV11-1; size: .; J: TRBJ1-1
CDR3: CASSQSSSYEQYF; DNA: TGTGCCAGCAGCCAATCCTCGTCCTACGAGCAGTACTTC; D: .; V: TRBV3-1/TRBV3-2; size: once; J: TRBJ2-7
CDR3: CASSEMKRSESRYF; DNA: TGTGCCAGCAGTGAAATGAAGCGATCGGAGAGTCGGTACTTC; D: .; V: TRBV6-1; size: .; J: TRBJ2-7
CDR3: CASSYGQAGNTIYF; DNA: TGTGCCAGCAGTTACGGACAGGCGGGAAACACCATATATTTT; D: TRBD1; V: TRBV6-5; size: once; J: TRBJ1-3
CDR3: CASSLSRRDEQYF; DNA: TGTGCCAGCAGCTTAAGCAGGAGGGACGAGCAGTACTTC; D: .; V: TRBV7-2; size: .; J: TRBJ2-7
CDR3: CASSPDSSNYGYTF; DNA: TGTGCCAGCAGCCCGGACAGTTCTAACTATGGCTACACCTTC; D: .; V: TRBV28; size: .; J: TRBJ1-2
CDR3: CASSLVLPQPQHF; DNA: TGTGCCAGCAGTTTGGTACTCCCTCAGCCCCAGCATTTT; D: .; V: TRBV28; size: .; J: TRBJ1-5
CDR3: CASSLVSGGGGYTF; DNA: TGCGCCAGCAGCTTGGTATCGGGGGGCGGTGGCTACACCTTC; D: .; V: TRBV5-1; size: once; J: TRBJ1-2
CDR3: CASSAPRAGGPDTQYF; DNA: TGTGCCAGCAGCGCCCCTCGGGCGGGAGGGCCGGATACGCAGTATTTT; D: TRBD2; V: TRBV9; size: .; J: TRBJ2-3
CDR3: CASSVGGAAGYTF; DNA: TGTGCCAGCAGCGTAGGTGGAGCTGCTGGCTACACCTTC; D: .; V: TRBV9; size: .; J: TRBJ1-2
CDR3: CASSLGTASDSPLHF; DNA: TGTGCCAGCAGCTTAGGGACAGCTTCAGATTCACCCCTCCACTTT; D: .; V: TRBV7-9; size: .; J: TRBJ1-6
CDR3: CASRTGTANYGYTF; DNA: TGTGCCAGCAGAACCGGGACAGCTAACTATGGCTACACCTTC; D: TRBD1; V: TRBV25-1; size: .; J: TRBJ1-2
CDR3: CASGTGSSGNTIYF; DNA: TGCGCCAGCGGGACAGGGAGCTCTGGAAACACCATATATTTT; D: TRBD1; V: TRBV10-2; size: .; J: TRBJ1-3
CDR3: CASSFTGVEDRETQYF; DNA: TGTGCCAGCAGCTTTACAGGGGTTGAGGATCGAGAGACCCAGTACTTC; D: TRBD1; V: TRBV7-8; size: .; J: TRBJ2-5
CDR3: CASSLAGSNYGYTF; DNA: TGTGCCAGCAGCTTAGCAGGGAGCAACTATGGCTACACCTTC; D: .; V: TRBV7-9; size: .; J: TRBJ1-2
CDR3: CASSHRQNNYGYTF; DNA: TGTGCCAGCAGCCATCGACAGAACAACTATGGCTACACCTTC; D: .; V: TRBV3-1/TRBV3-2; size: .; J: TRBJ1-2
CDR3: CASSLIQMNTEAFF; DNA: TGTGCCAGCAGCTTGATACAGATGAACACTGAAGCTTTCTTT; D: .; V: TRBV5-5; size: few; J: TRBJ1-1
CDR3: CASSLDTGGFYEQYF; DNA: TGTGCCAGCAGCTTAGATACAGGGGGCTTCTACGAGCAGTACTTC; D: TRBD1; V: TRBV11-2; size: .; J: TRBJ2-7
CDR3: CASSLVAGRTEAFF; DNA: TGCGCCAGCAGCTTGGTTGCAGGGAGGACTGAAGCTTTCTTT; D: .; V: TRBV5-1; size: .; J: TRBJ1-1
CDR3: CASSGDSNYGYTF; DNA: TGTGCCAGCTCAGGGGACTCGAACTATGGCTACACCTTC; D: .; V: TRBV18; size: once; J: TRBJ1-2
CDR3: CASSFLSRGVDTQYF; DNA: TGTGCCAGCAGTTTTCTAAGCAGGGGCGTAGATACGCAGTATTTT; D: .; V: TRBV27; size: few; J: TRBJ2-3
CDR3: CASSLSTSGITGELFF; DNA: TGCGCCAGCAGCTTGTCTACTAGCGGGATCACCGGGGAGCTGTTTTTT; D: TRBD2; V: TRBV5-1; size: .; J: TRBJ2-2
CDR3: CASSEDRTGGKAFF; DNA: TGTGCCAGCAGTGAAGATCGGACAGGGGGCAAGGCTTTCTTT; D: TRBD1; V: TRBV2; size: .; J: TRBJ1-1
CDR3: CASSENRENTEAFF; DNA: TGTGCCAGCAGTGAAAACAGAGAGAACACTGAAGCTTTCTTT; D: .; V: TRBV6-1; size: .; J: TRBJ1-1
CDR3: CATSDSPGGRETQYF; DNA: TGTGCCACCAGTGATTCTCCGGGGGGCCGGGAGACCCAGTACTTC; D: .; V: TRBV24-1; size: .; J: TRBJ2-5
CDR3: CASADSAYEQYF; DNA: TGTGCCAGCGCTGACAGCGCCTACGAGCAGTACTTC; D: .; V: TRBV7-2; size: few; J: TRBJ2-7
CDR3: CASMNRAGLNSPLHF; DNA: TGTGCCAGCATGAACAGGGCCGGTTTAAATTCACCCCTCCACTTT; D: .; V: TRBV2; size: few; J: TRBJ1-6
CDR3: CASSLNTGNTEAFF; DNA: TGTGCCAGCAGCTTGAACACAGGGAACACTGAAGCTTTCTTT; D: .; V: TRBV5-6; size: .; J: TRBJ1-1
CDR3: CASRSRDSYNSPLHF; DNA: TGTGCCAGCAGGAGCCGGGACAGCTATAATTCACCCCTCCACTTT; D: TRBD1; V: TRBV28; size: few; J: TRBJ1-6
CDR3: CASSESQFEKLFF; DNA: TGCGCCAGCAGTGAGTCACAGTTCGAAAAACTGTTTTTT; D: .; V: TRBV10-2; size: .; J: TRBJ1-4
CDR3: CATSRAGYGYTF; DNA: TGTGCCACCAGCAGAGCAGGGTATGGCTACACCTTC; D: .; V: TRBV15; size: .; J: TRBJ1-2